This TCR beta chain comes out of a study of OX40 agonist ivuxolimab in advanced cancers. Turning to the study itself: Administration of intravenous ivuxolimab to patients occurred every 2 weeks at 0.01 to 10 mg/kg.

Repertoires were generated with immunoSEQ multiplex PCR, while TCRdb's copy carries only in-frame clones and drops some. The sample lists about 76,000 clones; over 75% were seen once. CDR1 and CDR2 from the germline V gene are SGHTA and FQGNSA. The CDR3 totals 15 residues. V dropped 6 bases and J dropped 2 bases, with 15 bases sitting between them. About this clone itself: Its cognate antigen is unknown.

Study findings and constraints: Clonal expansion from baseline to week 6 occurred in both CD4+ and CD8+ T cells.

The material sequenced was CD4+ or CD8+ T cells sorted from blood, taken in a trial of the OX40 agonist ivuxolimab. The receptor was derived from an adult with an advanced solid tumor such as melanoma, head and neck, liver or kidney cancer. This chain connects TRBV7-2 to TRBJ2-3; weak D call: TRBD1 (6 bases). The CDR3 sequence: CASRWIGQHTDTQYF. The DNA of the CDR3 is TGTGCCAGCAGGTGGATCGGACAGCACACAGATACGCAGTATTTT.